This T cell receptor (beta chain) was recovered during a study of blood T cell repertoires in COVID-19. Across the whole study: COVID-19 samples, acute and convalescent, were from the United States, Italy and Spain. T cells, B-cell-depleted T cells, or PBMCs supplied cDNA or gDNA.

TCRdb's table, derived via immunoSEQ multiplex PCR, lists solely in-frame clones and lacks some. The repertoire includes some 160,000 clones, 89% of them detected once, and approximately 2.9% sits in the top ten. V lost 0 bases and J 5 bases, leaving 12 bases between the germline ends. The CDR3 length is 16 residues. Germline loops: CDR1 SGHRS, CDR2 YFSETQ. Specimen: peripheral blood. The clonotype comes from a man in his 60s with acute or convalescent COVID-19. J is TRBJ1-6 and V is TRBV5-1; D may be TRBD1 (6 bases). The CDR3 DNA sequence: TGCGCCAGCAGCTTGGATCGGACAGATAATAATTCACCCCTCCACTTT. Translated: CASSLDRTDNNSPLHF.